The 21 T cell receptor beta chains below come from one sample, sequenced in a study of shared clonotypes between healthy human individuals. Here immunoSEQ multiplex PCR was the method, and the copy in TCRdb shows in-frame clones only, minus some. This repertoire shows more than 450,000 clones, 70% to 80% found once; its top ten account for under 15%. Material: PBMCs. These receptors all stem from a middle-aged woman in good health. Some clones in this sample may be carry-over from other donors' samples.

The chain joins TRBV7-2 to TRBJ2-3, with 9 positions matching TRBD2. CDR1 SGHTA and CDR2 FQGNSA come from the germline V gene. Trimming at V came to 0 bases and at J to 4 bases, leaving 8 bases not matched to a gene. CDR3 length: 17 residues. The CDR3 sequence: CASSLAALTSGSDTQYF. CDR3 nucleotides: TGTGCCAGCAGCTTAGCAGCCCTGACTAGCGGTTCAGATACGCAGTATTTT.

The chain carries TRBV30 and TRBJ1-1; maybe TRBD1 (5 bases). The CDR3 is made up of 12 amino acids. V shed 2 bases and J shed 8 bases, with 12 bases lying between them. The germline gives CDR1 GTSNPN, CDR2 SVGIG (reference sequence). Here the CDR3 reads CAWSIGAGEAFF. The DNA of the CDR3 is TGTGCCTGGAGTATCGGGGCAGGCGAAGCTTTCTTT. The variable domain in full, completed from reference TRBV30 and TRBJ1-1, reads SQTIHQWPATLVQPVGSPLSLECTVEGTSNPNLYWYRQAAGRGLQLLFYSVGIGQISSEVPQNLSASRPQDRQFILSSKKLLLSDSGFYLCAWSIGAGEAFFGQGTRLTVV.

V gene TRBV7-9 combines with J gene TRBJ2-5; 7 bases map to TRBD1. Looked up from germline, CDR1 is SEHNR and CDR2 is FQNEAQ (reference sequence). Trimming at V came to 5 bases and at J to 1 base, leaving 4 bases not matched to a gene. The length of the CDR3 is 14 residues. The CDR3 nucleotides are TGTGCCAGCAGCCAGGGACAGATCCAAGAGACCCAGTACTTC. Amino acids: CASSQGQIQETQYF.

The V and J genes are TRBV19 and TRBJ2-1; 9 nucleotides line up with TRBD2. The CDR3 runs to 16 residues. The germline CDR1 and CDR2 sequences are LNHDA and SQIVND (reference sequence). V was clipped by 6 bases and J by 6 bases; unmatched bases: 12. The CDR3 sequence is CASRGIAGVGGNEQFF. The CDR3 DNA reads as TGTGCCAGTAGGGGTATAGCGGGAGTCGGCGGCAATGAGCAGTTCTTC.

For this clone: A far larger clone is only one base removed, so a read error is likely. The gene calls are TRBV7-2 and TRBJ1-2, with 7 bases identical to TRBD1. In germline, CDR1 is SGHTA, CDR2 FQGNSA. This CDR3 comprises 13 residues. CDR3 DNA sequence: TGTGCCAGCAGCCCCGAGACAGGGCTTGGCTACATCTTC. Translated: CASSPETGLGYIF.

The CDR3 region is CASSRTSGRYEQFF. CDR3 sequence (DNA): TGCGCCAGCAGTAGGACTAGCGGGAGGTATGAGCAGTTCTTC. This chain links TRBV10-1 with TRBJ2-1; the match to TRBD2 covers 14 bases. Losses at the gene ends were 5 bases for V and 8 bases for J; bases not matched to a gene: 2. The CDR3 totals 14 residues. From germline, CDR1 is WNHNN and CDR2 SYGVQD (reference sequence).

The genes are TRBV18 and TRBJ1-5; no definite D call. V lost 3 bases to trimming and J lost 11 bases, with 14 bases between them. The CDR3 totals 13 residues. CDR1 is KGHSH and CDR2 is LQKENI in the germline V gene. CDR3 bases: TGTGCCAGCTCACCGGCAGGCGCTGCGGCCCAGCATTTT. It specifies CASSPAGAAAQHF. The variable domain in full, with the rest retrieved from reference TRBV18 and TRBJ1-5, is NAGVMQNPRHLVRRRGQEARLRCSPMKGHSHVYWYRQLPEEGLKFMVYLQKENIIDESGMPKERFSAEFPKEGPSILRIQQVVRGDSAAYFCASSPAGAAAQHFGDGTRLSIL.

The V gene is TRBV5-1, the J gene TRBJ2-7; 9 bases fit TRBD1. The V and J ends lost 8 bases and 0 bases, in that order; junction bases with no gene match: 6. This CDR3 is 14 amino acids long. The germline V gene encodes CDR1 SGHRS and CDR2 YFSETQ. The CDR3 sequence is CASSRTGDSYEQYF. The CDR3 DNA is TGCGCCAGTTCAAGGACAGGGGACTCCTACGAGCAGTACTTC.

The chain's CDR3 is CASRGTGGSLDGYTF. CDR3 bases: TGTGCCAGCAGGGGGACAGGGGGTTCCTTGGATGGCTACACCTTC. The rearrangement joins TRBV6-6 to TRBJ1-2, with 11 bases matching TRBD1. CDR1 and CDR2 from the germline V gene are MNHNY and SVGAGI (reference sequence). The CDR3 spans 15 residues. V lost 6 bases and J lost 6; bases outside the gene matches: 9.

This clone has a single count. This rearrangement joins TRBV28 to TRBJ2-7, with 11 bases aligning to TRBD1. The germline CDR1 and CDR2 sequences are MDHEN and SYDVKM. After removal of 6 bases from V and 4 bases from J, the junction contained 5 bases not matched to a gene. CDR3 length: 14 residues. The CDR3 nucleotides read TGTGCCAGCAGGTTCGGACAGGGGGCTTACGAGCAGTACTTC. Translated, it gives CASRFGQGAYEQYF.

The rearrangement uses TRBV5-4 and TRBJ2-1; D gene uncertain. The length of the CDR3 is 15 residues. In germline, CDR1 is SGHNT, CDR2 YYREEE (reference sequence). Trimming removed 3 bases from V and 0 bases from J, with 10 bases in between. The CDR3 coding sequence is TGTGCCAGCAGCTCTAAGGTGGGCTCCTACAATGAGCAGTTCTTC. Translating it yields CASSSKVGSYNEQFF.

The V gene is TRBV5-1, the J gene TRBJ2-6; 9 bases are shared with TRBD1. The germline V gene encodes CDR1 SGHRS and CDR2 YFSETQ. V was clipped by 4 bases and J by 2 bases; unmatched bases: 7. The CDR3 runs 17 residues. This CDR3 is CASSLGQGVTGANVLTF. CDR3 bases: TGCGCCAGCAGCCTGGGACAGGGTGTAACTGGGGCCAACGTCCTGACTTTC.

The chain joins TRBV19 to TRBJ1-1; 7 nucleotides align to TRBD1. There are 11 residues in the CDR3. The germline gives CDR1 LNHDA, CDR2 SQIVND (reference sequence). J was trimmed by 11 bases and V by 10 bases; bases with no gene match: 10. The CDR3 region has the DNA TGTGCCATCTCAGGGGGAGGAAGGGCTTTCTTT. It translates to CAISGGGRAFF.

The gene calls are TRBV5-1 and TRBJ2-4; 7 bases are a match to TRBD1. The J segment lost 2 bases and the V segment lost 0 bases, leaving 5 bases of the junction unmatched. There are 16 residues in the CDR3. CDR1 and CDR2 from the germline V gene are SGHRS and YFSETQ. The CDR3 sequence is CASSLDPTGPKNIQYF. CDR3 sequence (DNA): TGCGCCAGCAGCTTGGATCCGACAGGGCCCAAAAACATTCAGTACTTC.

This chain joins TRBV28 and TRBJ2-3; D remains unclear. In germline, CDR1 is MDHEN, CDR2 SYDVKM. The CDR3 is 14 amino acids. V shed 5 bases and J shed 5 bases, with 14 bases lying between them. CDR3 amino acids: CASSPQSSLDTQYF. For the CDR3, the DNA is TGTGCCAGCAGTCCCCAGTCTAGTTTAGATACGCAGTATTTT. The whole variable domain, remainder taken from reference TRBV28 and TRBJ2-3, is DVKVTQSSRYLVKRTGEKVFLECVQDMDHENMFWYRQDPGLGLRLIYFSYDVKMKEKGDIPEGYSVSREKKERFSLILESASTNQTSMYLCASSPQSSLDTQYFGPGTRLTVL.

CDR3 DNA: TGTGCCAGCAGCTTAAGGGATACGCAGTATTTT. It translates to CASSLRDTQYF. The chain joins TRBV11-1 to TRBJ2-3, with no clear D. Germline V gene data show CDR1 as SGHAT and CDR2 as FQDESV (reference sequence). CDR3 length: 11 residues. Trimming cost V 2 bases and J 6 bases, with 3 bases left between them.

This chain joins TRBV28 and TRBJ2-1, with a weak D call TRBD2 (5 bases). V lost 1 base, J lost 6 bases, and 10 bases lay in between. There are 14 residues in the CDR3. CDR1 MDHEN and CDR2 SYDVKM come from the germline V gene. In DNA form, the CDR3 reads TGTGCCAGCAGTTTATCCCCTAGCTCCAATGAGCAGTTCTTC. This sequence encodes CASSLSPSSNEQFF.

This sequence joins TRBV4-1 and TRBJ2-5; no reliable D call. The CDR3 runs to 16 residues. Germline V gene data show CDR1 as MGHRA and CDR2 as YSYEKL. Trimming shortened V by 1 base and J by 5 bases, and 17 bases separated the two germline ends. The CDR3 DNA sequence: TGCGCCAGCAGCCAAGTCCGGGTTAGGCGCTGGGAGACCCAGTACTTC. It yields the protein CASSQVRVRRWETQYF.

The rearrangement joins TRBV7-9 to TRBJ2-1; tentatively, D is TRBD2 (7 bases). Germline V gives CDR1 SEHNR, CDR2 FQNEAQ (reference sequence). Trimming pared 6 bases from V and 8 bases from J, leaving 17 bases between. This CDR3 contains 14 residues. This CDR3 reads CASSTPRRGHEQFF. The CDR3 DNA follows: TGTGCCAGCAGTACTCCGAGGCGGGGGCATGAGCAGTTCTTC.

The rearrangement uses TRBV6-5 and TRBJ1-5; maybe TRBD1 (5 bases). CDR1 and CDR2 from the germline V gene are MNHEY and SVGAGI. Trimming pared 0 bases from V and 2 bases from J, leaving 8 bases between. The CDR3 runs 15 residues. Here the CDR3 reads CASSYSGGGNQPQHF. Here the CDR3 DNA reads TGTGCCAGCAGTTACTCGGGGGGTGGCAATCAGCCCCAGCATTTT.

V is TRBV28 and J is TRBJ1-4; D uncertain. The length of the CDR3 is 13 residues. The V and J ends lost 4 bases and 0 bases respectively, with 3 bases between them. Per germline, CDR1 MDHEN and CDR2 SYDVKM. The DNA for the CDR3 is TGTGCCAGCAGTTGGGCAACTAATGAAAAACTGTTTTTT. It codes for CASSWATNEKLFF.